A single sample is the source of the 24 T cell receptor beta chains below, sequenced in a study of blood T cell repertoires in COVID-19. Profiling relied on immunoSEQ multiplex PCR, and the TCRdb table lists in-frame clones only, not all of them. The data contain approximately 190,000 clones, 80% of them singletons. The material sequenced was peripheral blood. These receptors all stem from a man aged 55 to 69 with acute or convalescent COVID-19.

V gene TRBV6-1 combines with J gene TRBJ2-3; 14 nucleotides align to TRBD2. The ends lost 1 base at V and 2 bases at J; junction bases unmatched: 2. Germline V gives CDR1 MNHNS, CDR2 SASEGT. The CDR3 has 17 residues. CDR3 protein: CASSEGGLAGVTDTQYF. CDR3 bases: TGTGCCAGCAGTGAAGGGGGACTAGCGGGGGTCACAGATACGCAGTATTTT.

The rearrangement joins TRBV9 to TRBJ1-2; the D gene is possibly TRBD1 (5 bases). Trimming shortened V by 4 bases and J by 2 bases, and 18 bases separated the two germline ends. Germline-derived CDR1 and CDR2 are SGDLS and YYNGEE. The CDR3 sequence is 16 residues long. The CDR3 DNA reads TGTGCCAGCAGCCCGGGAGTTCAGGGAGCCAACTATGGCTACACCTTC. Translated, it gives CASSPGVQGANYGYTF. The full variable domain, with the rest looked up from reference TRBV9 and TRBJ1-2, is DSGVTQTPKHLITATGQRVTLRCSPRSGDLSVYWYQQSLDQGLQFLIQYYNGEERAKGNILERFSAQQFPDLHSELNLSSLELGDSALYFCASSPGVQGANYGYTFGSGTRLTVV.

The rearrangement joins TRBV7-6 to TRBJ2-1, with TRBD2 matching 13 bases. The germline CDR1 and CDR2 sequences are SGHVS and FNYEAQ. There are 16 residues in the CDR3. The V gene end was trimmed by 5 bases and the J gene end by 9 bases; junction bases not matched to a gene: 10. The DNA for the CDR3 is TGTGCCAGCAGCCTGCTGACTAGCGGGGGGCTTGGTGAGCAGTTCTTC. It codes for CASSLLTSGGLGEQFF.

The chain employs TRBV18 and TRBJ2-1; 10 bases are a match to TRBD2. J lost 5 bases, V lost 6 bases, and 7 bases had no gene match. CDR3 size: 15 residues. CDR1 KGHSH and CDR2 LQKENI come from the germline V gene. CDR3 DNA sequence: TGTGCCAGCTCCAGGGGAACTAGCGGGAACAATGAGCAGTTCTTC. Its translation: CASSRGTSGNNEQFF.

This clone occurred a few times. J is TRBJ1-6 and V is TRBV9; D possibly corresponds to TRBD1 (5 bases). Germline V CDR1 and CDR2: SGDLS, YYNGEE. The CDR3 is made up of 13 amino acids. Trimming pared 7 bases from V and 10 bases from J, leaving 15 bases between. Written as DNA, the CDR3 is TGTGCCAGCCAGACCCCAGGGCAATCACCCCTCCACTTT. Amino acid sequence: CASQTPGQSPLHF.

The chain is built from TRBV5-1 and TRBJ2-5; TRBD1 matches 7 bases. V lost 4 bases and J lost 4; bases outside the gene matches: 10. CDR1 SGHRS and CDR2 YFSETQ come from the germline V gene. This CDR3 has 15 residues. The CDR3 is CASSIQGLGVETQYF. CDR3 in DNA: TGCGCCAGCAGCATACAGGGGTTAGGGGTAGAGACCCAGTACTTC.

This sequence joins TRBV5-1 and TRBJ1-5; 7 bases match TRBD1. The junction had 11 bases not matched to a gene; V was cut back by 5 bases and J by 0 bases. Germline lookup yields CDR1 SGHRS and CDR2 YFSETQ. The CDR3 covers 17 residues. CDR3 sequence: CASRMRGLLGSNQPQHF. The CDR3 coding sequence is TGCGCCAGCAGAATGAGGGGGCTGTTGGGTAGCAATCAGCCCCAGCATTTT.

This chain uses TRBV19 with TRBJ1-5; 10 bases fit TRBD1. The CDR3 consists of 17 residues. Per the germline V gene, CDR1 is LNHDA and CDR2 is SQIVND (reference sequence). With 6 bases clipped from V and 4 bases from J, the junction kept 12 bases outside the gene matches. Here the CDR3 DNA reads TGTGCCAGTAGAACTACCGGGACAGGGGTAACAAATCAGCCCCAGCATTTT. This encodes CASRTTGTGVTNQPQHF.

V usage is TRBV4-1 and J usage is TRBJ2-7; 7 bases are a match to TRBD1. The CDR3 consists of 16 residues. CDR1 MGHRA and CDR2 YSYEKL come from the germline V gene. With V trimmed by 3 bases and J by 1 base, 9 bases remained unmatched. Here the CDR3 DNA reads TGCGCCAGCAGCCACGAAGGTCGGGACAGATCCTACGAGCAGTACTTC. Protein: CASSHEGRDRSYEQYF.

The chain has TRBV2 and TRBJ2-6; 8 nucleotides align to TRBD1. V dropped 6 bases and J dropped 4; count of bases not matched to a gene: 5. CDR3 size: 15 residues. Germline V CDR1 and CDR2: SNHLY, FYNNEI. The CDR3 nucleotides are TGTGCCAGCAGCTGGGACAGGCGGGGGGCCAACGTCCTGACTTTC. Protein: CASSWDRRGANVLTF.

The sample holds a few counts of this clone. The J gene is TRBJ1-2, the V gene TRBV27; TRBD1 might be the D (6 bases). The germline V and J ends were trimmed by 5 bases and 4 bases, with 20 bases remaining between them. CDR1 is MNHEY and CDR2 is SMNVEV in the germline V gene (reference sequence). This CDR3 is built from 16 residues. The CDR3 DNA sequence: TGTGCCAGCAGTCCGTACCGGACAGTTAATCCCTATGGCTACACCTTC. Translated: CASSPYRTVNPYGYTF.

For the CDR3, the DNA is TGTGCCAGCAGTGTACCCCGGGCTAGCGGGAGAGGGAATCCAGATACGCAGTATTTT. Its protein is CASSVPRASGRGNPDTQYF. The chain recombines TRBV2 with TRBJ2-3; 10 bases align to TRBD2. The CDR3 is made up of 19 amino acids. Germline CDR1 and CDR2: SNHLY and FYNNEI. Trimming removed 4 bases from V and 4 bases from J; junction bases left unmatched: 17. Full variable domain (missing parts from reference TRBV2 and TRBJ2-3): EPEVTQTPSHQVTQMGQEVILRCVPISNHLYFYWYRQILGQKVEFLVSFYNNEISEKSEIFDDQFSVERPDGSNFTLKIRSTKLEDSAMYFCASSVPRASGRGNPDTQYFGPGTRLTVL.

The chain couples TRBV7-3 to TRBJ2-7, with 7 positions matching TRBD1. This CDR3 comprises 15 residues. From germline, CDR1 is SGHTA and CDR2 FQGTGA. After removal of 5 bases from V and 4 bases from J, the junction contained 11 bases not matched to a gene. The CDR3 nucleotides read TGTGCCAGCAGCCCAACGCCAGGGGGACATTACGAGCAGTACTTC. This gives the protein CASSPTPGGHYEQYF.

The genes are TRBV6-1 and TRBJ1-2, with 9 positions matching TRBD1. CDR1 MNHNS and CDR2 SASEGT come from the germline V gene. Trimming removed 4 bases from V and 6 bases from J; junction bases left unmatched: 15. The CDR3 has 17 amino acids. DNA of the CDR3: TGTGCCAGCAGTGGACAAAACAGGGGGCGGACGTTTGATGGCTACACCTTC. Protein product: CASSGQNRGRTFDGYTF.

The chain combines TRBV19 with TRBJ2-7, with 9 bases identical to TRBD1. The J segment lost 3 bases and the V segment lost 5 bases, leaving 2 bases of the junction unmatched. The CDR3 has 13 residues. Germline V gene sequence: CDR1 LNHDA, CDR2 SQIVND (reference sequence). The CDR3 is CASSQTGGYEQYF. For the CDR3, the DNA is TGTGCCAGTAGTCAGACAGGGGGCTACGAGCAGTACTTC.

V usage is TRBV3-1 (or the pseudogene TRBV3-2) and J usage is TRBJ2-7, with TRBD2 matching over 15 bases. The V segment lost 4 bases and the J segment 4 bases; nucleotides outside the gene matches: 2. Per the germline V gene, CDR1 is LGHDT and CDR2 is YNNKEL (reference sequence). This CDR3 has 15 amino acids. CDR3 DNA: TGTGCCAGCAGCCGGACTAGCGGGAGGGGGTACGAGCAGTACTTC. Translated, it gives CASSRTSGRGYEQYF.

The chain employs TRBV4-2 and TRBJ2-1, with 8 nucleotides matching TRBD2. The CDR3 runs 17 residues. Germline CDR1 is LGHNA and CDR2 is YNFKEQ. The J segment lost 1 base and the V segment lost 5 bases, leaving 10 bases of the junction unmatched. CDR3: CASSRGPTGGSYNEQFF. CDR3 in DNA: TGTGCCAGCAGCAGAGGGCCTACGGGGGGGTCCTACAATGAGCAGTTCTTC.

The chain combines TRBV9 with TRBJ1-2; weak D call: TRBD1 (6 bases). The V end was cut by 0 bases, the J end by 2 bases, with 11 bases between. Germline values: CDR1 SGDLS, CDR2 YYNGEE. The CDR3 loop spans 15 amino acids. CDR3 DNA: TGTGCCAGCAGCGTAGAAGGGCAGGGGAACTATGGCTACACCTTC. It yields the protein CASSVEGQGNYGYTF.

The chain combines TRBV29-1 with TRBJ2-4, with 8 positions matching TRBD1. Per the germline V gene, CDR1 is SQVTM and CDR2 is ANQGSEA. The CDR3 has 14 amino acids. V was clipped by 4 bases and J by 9 bases; unmatched bases: 11. The CDR3 DNA reads TGCAGCGTTGGATCAGGGGGCACCGGGGGCATTCAGTACTTC. It specifies CSVGSGGTGGIQYF.

The CDR3 sequence is CASSLLGAYQPQHF. CDR3 sequence (DNA): TGTGCCAGCAGCTTACTAGGGGCGTATCAGCCCCAGCATTTT. The chain recombines TRBV7-6 with TRBJ1-5; D is perhaps TRBD1 (5 bases). This CDR3 comprises 14 residues. Germline CDR1 and CDR2: SGHVS and FNYEAQ. Trimming took 2 bases from V and 5 from J, leaving 10 bases between them.

The V gene is TRBV2, the J gene TRBJ1-5; D is possibly TRBD1 (5 bases). The ends were cut back, 7 bases at V and 0 bases at J, with 16 bases in the middle. The germline CDR1 and CDR2 sequences are SNHLY and FYNNEI. This CDR3 contains 16 residues. The CDR3 sequence is CASTRDSLYSNQPQHF. The CDR3 coding sequence is TGTGCCAGCACCCGAGACAGTTTGTATAGCAATCAGCCCCAGCATTTT.

About this clone itself: Other DNA sequences of this sample code for an identical CDR3. This rearrangement joins TRBV12-5 to TRBJ2-7; 9 nucleotides line up with TRBD1. The germline CDR1 and CDR2 sequences are LGHNT and FRNRAP. V gave up 6 bases and J gave up 3 bases; unmatched junction bases: 6. CDR3 size: 14 residues. The CDR3 loop is CASGPGQGRYEQYF. The CDR3 nucleotides are TGTGCTAGTGGCCCGGGACAGGGCCGCTACGAGCAGTACTTC.

The CDR3 loop reads CASSQGQTGYGYTF. The CDR3 DNA follows: TGTGCCAGCAGCCAAGGTCAGACGGGTTATGGCTACACCTTC. The rearrangement joins TRBV3-1 (or the pseudogene TRBV3-2) to TRBJ1-2; D unclear. CDR1 LGHDT and CDR2 YNNKEL come from the germline V gene (reference sequence). Trimming took off 1 base at V and 5 bases at J, with 11 bases between the two ends. The CDR3 totals 14 residues.

This clone was detected only a few times. The chain links TRBV15 to TRBJ2-7; possible D gene TRBD2, 5 bases. CDR1 and CDR2 (germline): LNHNV, YYDKDF (reference sequence). This CDR3 has 14 amino acids. V was cut by 5 bases and J by 0 bases, with 11 bases left in between. The CDR3 nucleotides read TGTGCCACCAGCCGACAAGCGGACTCCTACGAGCAGTACTTC. Amino acids: CATSRQADSYEQYF.